This TCR beta chain was sequenced during a study of blood T cell repertoires in COVID-19. Whole-study context: PBMCs, B-cell-depleted T cells, or T cells were the source of the cDNA or gDNA that made up the material.

The CDR3 extends over 15 amino acids. Germline-derived CDR1 and CDR2 are SGHKS and YYEKEE (reference sequence). Trimming cost V 0 bases and J 5 bases, with 14 bases left between them. Produced via immunoSEQ multiplex PCR; TCRdb's table is partial and in-frame only. The sample consists of around 140,000 clones, roughly 90% of them appearing once. This chain uses TRBV5-5 with TRBJ2-5, with D possibly TRBD2 on 7 matching bases. The clonotype originates from a man between 65 and 85 years old with active COVID-19. Sequencing was carried out using peripheral blood. CDR3: CASSLDGGRVETQYF. Here the CDR3 DNA reads TGTGCCAGCAGCTTGGACGGGGGGCGCGTGGAGACCCAGTACTTC.